Listed here are 7 T cell receptor beta chains from one sample, sequenced in a study of human T cells and chemical hapten exposure. Using its own MiXCR run on the RACE reads, TCRdb lists one record per CDR3 protein. This table holds over 95,000 distinct CDR3 sequences, 9.5% to 15% found once. The time point denotes: patch test 1, 2 weeks after DPC sensitization. Sample treatment: therapeutic diphenylcyclopropenone sensitization with weekly scalp DPC. This material consisted of whole blood, taken in connection with sensitization to the hapten diphenylcyclopropenone (DPC). The receptor set was obtained from a woman aged 40 to 50 with alopecia areata. Some clones in this sample may be carry-over from other donors' samples.

This clonotype was seen only once. The chain links TRBV20-1 to TRBJ1-3; the D gene is possibly TRBD1 (5 bases). From germline, CDR1 is DFQATT and CDR2 SNEGSKA (reference sequence). The CDR3 length is 14 residues. The ends were cut back, 2 bases at V and 3 bases at J, with 11 bases in the middle. The CDR3 spells CSARLGTDGNTIYF. The CDR3 nucleotides are TGCAGTGCTAGACTCGGGACCGATGGAAACACCATATATTTT.

This chain connects TRBV7-2 to TRBJ1-1; D is unclear. Trimming took 3 bases from V and 0 from J, leaving 11 bases between them. CDR1 is SGHTA, CDR2 FQGNSA, per germline. The CDR3 sequence is 15 residues long. CDR3 coding DNA: TGTGCCAGCAGCTTGAAGAGCCTACTGAACACTGAAGCTTTCTTT. Its protein product is CASSLKSLLNTEAFF.

This clonotype was counted many times. The V gene is TRBV6-5, the J gene TRBJ2-3; 8 nucleotides agree with TRBD2. The J segment lost 4 bases and the V segment lost 5 bases, leaving 8 bases of the junction unmatched. Germline CDR1 MNHEY, CDR2 SVGAGI. The CDR3 has 15 amino acids. The CDR3 nucleotides are TGTGCCAGCAGTCGCGACGGGAGGGAGGCAGATACGCAGTATTTT. Its translation: CASSRDGREADTQYF.

V gene TRBV3-1 combines with J gene TRBJ2-7, with D maybe TRBD2 (5 bases). CDR1 and CDR2 from the germline V gene are LGHDT and YNNKEL (reference sequence). The CDR3 contains 15 residues. With 1 base removed from V and 6 bases from J, the gap between germline ends came to 16 bases. CDR3 DNA: TGTGCCAGCAGCCAAGGGGGTCGGGGAGCGTCCGAGCAGTACTTC. Amino acid sequence: CASSQGGRGASEQYF.

This clonotype was seen only a few times. The chain has TRBV7-9 and TRBJ1-1; 7 bases map to TRBD1. The CDR3 has 15 residues. The ends lost 5 bases at V and 3 bases at J; junction bases unmatched: 9. Germline CDR1 SEHNR, CDR2 FQNEAQ (reference sequence). This chain's CDR3 is CASSRQGGTDTEAFF. The CDR3 region has the DNA TGTGCCAGCAGCCGTCAAGGGGGCACAGACACTGAAGCTTTCTTT.

The J gene is TRBJ2-7, the V gene TRBV4-3; D is uncertain. The germline CDR1 and CDR2 sequences are LGHNA and YSLEER. This CDR3 is built from 13 residues. V was cut by 0 bases and J by 0 bases, with 3 bases left in between. This CDR3 reads CASSQENSYEQYF. CDR3 nucleotide sequence: TGCGCCAGCAGCCAAGAGAACTCCTACGAGCAGTACTTC.

The chain couples TRBV28 to TRBJ2-5; 7 nucleotides line up with TRBD2. The germline gives CDR1 MDHEN, CDR2 SYDVKM. The V segment lost 9 bases and the J segment 5 bases; nucleotides outside the gene matches: 6. The CDR3 totals 12 residues. DNA for the CDR3: TGTGCCAGTAAACCTAGCGGTGAGACCCAGTACTTC. This translates into CASKPSGETQYF.